These T cell receptor beta chains were read from a single sample in a study of Japanese encephalitis immunity and Zika vaccine responses. TCRdb independently ran MiXCR on the 5' RACE reads; one entry per CDR3 protein. The sample has 1,500 to 2,000 distinct CDR3 sequences; less than 5.5% are singletons. The sequenced sample was antigen-activated CD4+ T cells from blood, cultured, obtained during a Zika inactivated vaccine study. These receptors were obtained from an adult woman who received an inactivated Zika virus vaccine. CDR3s include the opening cysteine and the closing phenylalanine or tryptophan.

j_gene,v_gene,CDR3aa
TRBJ2-1,TRBV6-5,CASSYSATSGGSNEQFF
TRBJ2-1,TRBV5-1,CASSSLSDGSSYNEQFF
TRBJ2-7,TRBV7-2,CASSSGTGTFYEQYF
TRBJ2-5,TRBV20-1,CSAHPRRGYQETQYF
TRBJ1-1,TRBV12-3/TRBV12-4,CASSSSSATEAFF
TRBJ2-4,TRBV18,CASSPRTGGLDIQYF
TRBJ2-7,TRBV6-5,CASSYSSQGRWEQYF
TRBJ2-3,TRBV20-1,CSARDLQGSGSRADTQYF
TRBJ1-4,TRBV6-6,CASSYSSVGEKLFF
TRBJ2-7,TRBV2,CASSGGTGGNEQYF
TRBJ1-5,TRBV7-8,CASSFTGTGGFVSNQPQHF
TRBJ1-3,TRBV28,CASSSGAPNSGNTIYF
TRBJ2-1,TRBV6-2/TRBV6-3,CATGQGAANEQFF
TRBJ1-1,TRBV5-1,CASTPLLVANTEAFF
TRBJ2-3,TRBV6-2/TRBV6-3,CASSDQEQYF
TRBJ1-4,TRBV7-6,CASSLGQGNEKLFF
TRBJ2-5,TRBV10-3,CAISGPTSGVRGETQYF
TRBJ2-7,TRBV6-2/TRBV6-3,CASTNRVSYEQYF
TRBJ1-6,TRBV6-5,CASSPYNSPLHF
TRBJ2-1,TRBV7-9,CASSSPGPTYNEQFF
TRBJ2-5,TRBV7-2,CASSYQRGGGETQYF
TRBJ2-3,TRBV20-1,CSARDRGGTSTDTQYF
TRBJ1-1,TRBV11-2,CASSSYRAENTEAFF
TRBJ1-2,TRBV28,CASMEVNYGYTF
TRBJ1-1,TRBV12-3/TRBV12-4,CASSLGLRGEAFF
TRBJ2-3,TRBV10-3,CAISVGQGVGESSDTQYF
TRBJ2-4,TRBV29-1,CSVVGSLLAKNIQYF
TRBJ2-5,TRBV2,CASSAGLAGGETQYF
TRBJ1-1,TRBV7-2,CASSPPVNTEAFF
TRBJ1-3,TRBV28,CASSFSGLSGNTIYF
TRBJ1-4,TRBV18,CASSLDRGDGEKLFF
TRBJ2-5,TRBV5-1,CASSLQGGDQETQYF
TRBJ2-1,TRBV5-6,CASSLPPRQVEQFF
TRBJ2-7,TRBV29-1,CSVGAGTGNPHEQYF
TRBJ2-2,TRBV5-1,CASSLVSTGELFF
TRBJ1-5,TRBV28,CASSLIVDRGNQPQHF
TRBJ1-3,TRBV3-1,CASSHFRTGSPIYF
TRBJ1-2,TRBV5-4,CASSPRGTNYGYTF
TRBJ2-7,TRBV18,CASSPSTDYEQYF
TRBJ2-6,TRBV12-3/TRBV12-4,CASSSSGQTFTIISGANVLTF
TRBJ2-5,TRBV7-2,CASSPSGADWETQYF
TRBJ2-7,TRBV6-6,CASRQNGGHWSYEQYF
TRBJ1-6,TRBV5-6,CASNMNRDSPLHF
TRBJ1-2,TRBV20-1,CSARDPPGQPF
TRBJ2-2,TRBV28,CASSLLGTGGGELFF
TRBJ2-6,TRBV6-2/TRBV6-3,CASSSFSGANVLTF
TRBJ2-2,TRBV9,CASSVSGWDGATGELFF
TRBJ2-5,TRBV6-2/TRBV6-3,CASTHSGGAQTQYF
TRBJ2-7,TRBV12-3/TRBV12-4,CASSVSSYEQYF
TRBJ2-1,TRBV7-6,CASSLAGAGYNEQFF
TRBJ2-7,TRBV7-9,CATRWDRNYEQYF
TRBJ2-2,TRBV10-3,CAISKSGTPNTGELFF
TRBJ2-7,TRBV20-1,CSAKDRPYEQYF
TRBJ2-7,TRBV7-2,CASSFGTSGPSGVEQYF
TRBJ2-4,TRBV7-2,CASSEGGENIQYF